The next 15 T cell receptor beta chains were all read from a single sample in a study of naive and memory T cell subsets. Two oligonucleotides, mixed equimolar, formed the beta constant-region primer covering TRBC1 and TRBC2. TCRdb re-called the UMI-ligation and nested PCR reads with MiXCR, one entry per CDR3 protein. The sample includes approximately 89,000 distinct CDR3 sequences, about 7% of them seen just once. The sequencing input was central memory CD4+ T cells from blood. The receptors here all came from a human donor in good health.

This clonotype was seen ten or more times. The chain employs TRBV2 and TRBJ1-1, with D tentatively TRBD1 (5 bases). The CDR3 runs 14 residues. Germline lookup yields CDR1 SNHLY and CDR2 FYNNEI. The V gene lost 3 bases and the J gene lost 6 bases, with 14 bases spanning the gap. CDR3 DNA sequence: TGTGCCAGCAGTGAGACCGGGACGTCTCCTGAAGCTTTCTTT. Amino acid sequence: CASSETGTSPEAFF.

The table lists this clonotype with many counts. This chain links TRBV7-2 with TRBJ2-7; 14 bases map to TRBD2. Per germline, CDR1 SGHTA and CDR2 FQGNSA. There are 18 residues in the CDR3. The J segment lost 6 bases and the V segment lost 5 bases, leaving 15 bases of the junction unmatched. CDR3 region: CASSRGTSGRRLGFEQYF. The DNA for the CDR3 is TGTGCCAGCAGCCGAGGGACTAGCGGGAGAAGGTTGGGTTTCGAGCAGTACTTC. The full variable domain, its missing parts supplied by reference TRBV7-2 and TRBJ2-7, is GAGVSQSPSNKVTEKGKDVELRCDPISGHTALYWYRQSLGQGLEFLIYFQGNSAPDKSGLPSDRFSAERTGGSVSTLTIQRTQQEDSAVYLCASSRGTSGRRLGFEQYFGPGTRLTVT.

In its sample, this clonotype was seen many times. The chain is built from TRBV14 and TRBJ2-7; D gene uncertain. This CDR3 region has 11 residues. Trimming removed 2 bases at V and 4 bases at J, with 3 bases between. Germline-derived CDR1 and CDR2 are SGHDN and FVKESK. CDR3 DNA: TGTGCCAGCAGCCAATTTTACGAGCAGTACTTC. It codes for CASSQFYEQYF.

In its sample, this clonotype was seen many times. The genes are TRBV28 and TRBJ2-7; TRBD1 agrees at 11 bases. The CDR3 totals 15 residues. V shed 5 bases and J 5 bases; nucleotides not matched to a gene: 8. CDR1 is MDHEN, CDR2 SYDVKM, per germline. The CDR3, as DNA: TGTGCCAGCAGTCTACCCGGGACAGGGGGTAACGAGCAGTACTTC. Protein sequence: CASSLPGTGGNEQYF.

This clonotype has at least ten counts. The CDR3 DNA reads as TGTGCCAGCGCAGCCAGGGCCTCCCTCAGCACAGATACGCAGTATTTT. Its protein product is CASAARASLSTDTQYF. This chain links TRBV2 with TRBJ2-3; D might be TRBD1 (5 bases). Germline CDR1 is SNHLY and CDR2 is FYNNEI. The CDR3 spans 16 residues. The V and J ends lost 8 bases and 0 bases respectively, with 18 bases between them.

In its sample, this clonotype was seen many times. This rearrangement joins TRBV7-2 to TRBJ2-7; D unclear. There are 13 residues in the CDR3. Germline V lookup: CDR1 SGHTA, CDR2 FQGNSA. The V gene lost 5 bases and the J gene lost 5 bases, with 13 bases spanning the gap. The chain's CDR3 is CASSTNARDEQYF. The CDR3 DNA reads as TGTGCCAGCAGCACTAACGCAAGAGACGAGCAGTACTTC.

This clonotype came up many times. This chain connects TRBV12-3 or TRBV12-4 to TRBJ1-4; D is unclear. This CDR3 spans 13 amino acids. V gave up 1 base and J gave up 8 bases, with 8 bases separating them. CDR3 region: CASSLGRSEKLFF. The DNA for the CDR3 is TGTGCCAGCAGTTTAGGAAGGAGCGAAAAACTGTTTTTT.

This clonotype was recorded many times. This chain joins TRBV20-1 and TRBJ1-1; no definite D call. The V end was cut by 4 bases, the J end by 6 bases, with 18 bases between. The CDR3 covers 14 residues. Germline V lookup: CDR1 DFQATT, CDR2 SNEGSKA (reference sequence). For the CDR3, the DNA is TGCAGTGCTACACATCGTGCCCGCTCCCCTGAAGCTTTCTTT. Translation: CSATHRARSPEAFF.

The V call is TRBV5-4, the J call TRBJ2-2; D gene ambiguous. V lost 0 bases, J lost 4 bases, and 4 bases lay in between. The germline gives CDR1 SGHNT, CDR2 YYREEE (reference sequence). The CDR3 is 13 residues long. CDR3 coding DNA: TGTGCCAGCAGCTTGGCGACCACCGGGGAGCTGTTTTTT. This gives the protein CASSLATTGELFF.

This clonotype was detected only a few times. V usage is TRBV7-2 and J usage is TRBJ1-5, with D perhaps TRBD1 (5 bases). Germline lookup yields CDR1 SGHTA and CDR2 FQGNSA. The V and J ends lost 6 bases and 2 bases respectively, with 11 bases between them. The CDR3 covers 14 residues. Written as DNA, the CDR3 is TGTGCCAGCAGGCCCACAGGAGGCAATCAGCCCCAGCATTTT. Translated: CASRPTGGNQPQHF.

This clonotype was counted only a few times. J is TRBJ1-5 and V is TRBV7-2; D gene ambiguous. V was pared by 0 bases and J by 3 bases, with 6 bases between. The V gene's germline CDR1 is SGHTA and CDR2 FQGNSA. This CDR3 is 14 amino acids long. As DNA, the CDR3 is TGTGCCAGCAGCTTAGCCTACCTCAATCAGCCCCAGCATTTT. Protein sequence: CASSLAYLNQPQHF.

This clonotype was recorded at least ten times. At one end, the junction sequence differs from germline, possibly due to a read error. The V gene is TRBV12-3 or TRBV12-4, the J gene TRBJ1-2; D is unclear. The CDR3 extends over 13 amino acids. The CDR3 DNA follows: TGTACCAGCAGTTTGGAAAATACGTGGCAGCCGGTCTTC. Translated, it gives CTSSLENTWQPVF.

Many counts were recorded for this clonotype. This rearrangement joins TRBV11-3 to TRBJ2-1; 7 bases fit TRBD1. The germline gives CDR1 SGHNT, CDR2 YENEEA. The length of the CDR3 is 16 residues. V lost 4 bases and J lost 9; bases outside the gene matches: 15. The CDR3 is CASSSRAVRQGSEQFF. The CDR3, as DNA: TGTGCCAGCAGCTCAAGAGCGGTGAGACAGGGCAGTGAGCAGTTCTTC.

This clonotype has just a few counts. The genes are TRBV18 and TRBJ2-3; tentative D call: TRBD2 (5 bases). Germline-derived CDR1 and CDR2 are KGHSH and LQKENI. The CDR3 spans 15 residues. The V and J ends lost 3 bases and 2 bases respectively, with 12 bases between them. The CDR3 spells CASSPEGPPTDTQYF. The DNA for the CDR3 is TGTGCCAGCTCACCTGAGGGTCCCCCCACAGATACGCAGTATTTT.

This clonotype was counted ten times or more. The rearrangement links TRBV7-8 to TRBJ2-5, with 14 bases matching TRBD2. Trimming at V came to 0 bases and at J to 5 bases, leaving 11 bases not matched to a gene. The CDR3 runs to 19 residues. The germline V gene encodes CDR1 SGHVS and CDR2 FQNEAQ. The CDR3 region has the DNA TGTGCCAGCAGCTTAGCGCGCGTGACTAGCGGGAGGGCCATCGAGACCCAGTACTTC. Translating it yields CASSLARVTSGRAIETQYF.